What follows are 10 T cell receptor beta chains derived from one specimen sequenced in a study of OX40 agonist ivuxolimab in advanced cancers. Method: immunoSEQ multiplex PCR; TCRdb's copy keeps in-frame clones and lacks some. Of around 34,000 clones in the sample, roughly 84% were seen once. Here the sequenced sample was CD4+ or CD8+ T cells sorted from blood, taken in a trial of the OX40 agonist ivuxolimab. These receptors came from an adult with an advanced solid tumor such as melanoma, head and neck, liver or kidney cancer.

CDR3 nucleotides: TGTGCCAGCAGTTACAAGACAGGGGTTAATCAGCCCCAGCATTTT. This gives the protein CASSYKTGVNQPQHF. This rearrangement joins TRBV6-6 to TRBJ1-5; TRBD1 matches 8 bases. This CDR3 is 15 amino acids long. From germline, CDR1 is MNHNY and CDR2 SVGAGI (reference sequence). J was trimmed by 4 bases and V by 2 bases; bases with no gene match: 4.

The chain is built from TRBV30 and TRBJ1-6, with 9 bases identical to TRBD1. Germline V CDR1 and CDR2: GTSNPN, SVGIG (reference sequence). This CDR3 has 15 residues. The CDR3 DNA sequence: TGTGCTTCCACCGGTGCGGGACAGGGAAATTCACCCCTCCACTTT. This sequence encodes CASTGAGQGNSPLHF. The full variable domain, with the rest looked up from reference TRBV30 and TRBJ1-6, is SQTIHQWPATLVQPVGSPLSLECTVEGTSNPNLYWYRQAAGRGLQLLFYSVGIGQISSEVPQNLSASRPQDRQFILSSKKLLLSDSGFYLCASTGAGQGNSPLHFGNGTRLTVT.

The chain is built from TRBV7-9 and TRBJ1-1, with D possibly being TRBD1 (5 bases). Germline V gene data show CDR1 as SEHNR and CDR2 as FQNEAQ (reference sequence). The V end was cut by 5 bases, the J end by 4 bases, with 17 bases between. This CDR3 is built from 15 residues. The DNA of the CDR3 is TGTGCCAGCAGCCAACCACGGGGGATGGGCACTGAAGCTTTCTTT. Its translation is CASSQPRGMGTEAFF.

The chain recombines TRBV18 with TRBJ2-1; 9 nucleotides agree with TRBD2. J was trimmed by 2 bases and V by 1 base; bases with no gene match: 9. Per germline, CDR1 KGHSH and CDR2 LQKENI. The CDR3 length is 18 residues. The CDR3 loop reads CASSPRSTSGQTYNEQFF. CDR3 DNA: TGTGCCAGCTCACCACGAAGTACTAGCGGGCAGACCTACAATGAGCAGTTCTTC.

The V gene is TRBV7-9, the J gene TRBJ1-2, with D tentatively TRBD1 (5 bases). Germline loops: CDR1 SEHNR, CDR2 FQNEAQ (reference sequence). V was pared by 7 bases and J by 7 bases, with 22 bases between. The length of the CDR3 is 15 residues. CDR3 nucleotides: TGTGCCAGCACCCAAGACGGGACCGGGGCGGGTGGCTACACCTTC. It encodes CASTQDGTGAGGYTF.

The rearrangement links TRBV6-1 to TRBJ1-5; the D gene is possibly TRBD1 (5 bases). This CDR3 comprises 18 residues. V was trimmed by 4 bases and J by 1 base, leaving 20 bases between them. CDR1 is MNHNS and CDR2 is SASEGT in the germline V gene. CDR3 in amino acids: CASSVSLGVGGSNQPQHF. The CDR3 nucleotides read TGTGCCAGCAGTGTATCCTTGGGGGTAGGTGGGAGCAATCAGCCCCAGCATTTT.

The J gene is TRBJ2-5, the V gene TRBV15; D might be TRBD2 (7 bases). CDR1 and CDR2 (germline): LNHNV, YYDKDF (reference sequence). The CDR3 extends over 14 amino acids. Trimming took 3 bases from V and 1 from J, leaving 9 bases between them. Here the CDR3 reads CATSRGGPQETQYF. The CDR3 DNA sequence: TGTGCCACCAGCAGGGGGGGGCCCCAAGAGACCCAGTACTTC.

The J gene is TRBJ2-2, the V gene TRBV7-3; TRBD2 matches at 13 bases. The germline V gene has CDR1 SGHTA and CDR2 FQGTGA. The CDR3 is made up of 19 amino acids. Trimming at V came to 5 bases and at J to 1 base, leaving 10 bases not matched to a gene. The CDR3, as DNA: TGTGCCAGCAGCCACCTCGGACTAGCGGGGGTTATGAACACCGGGGAGCTGTTTTTT. As protein: CASSHLGLAGVMNTGELFF.

With regard to this clone: Other nucleotide sequences in the sample specify the same CDR3. This chain joins TRBV4-2 and TRBJ1-5; D not certain. The germline CDR1 and CDR2 sequences are LGHNA and YNFKEQ. The CDR3 runs 15 residues. Trimming left V 3 bases short and J 8 bases short, with 17 bases between. The CDR3 loop is CASSQSESGGKPQHF. Written as DNA, the CDR3 is TGTGCCAGCAGCCAGTCCGAATCTGGCGGCAAGCCCCAGCATTTT.

This clone was recorded a few times. The chain combines TRBV29-1 with TRBJ2-7, with D perhaps matching TRBD1 (6 bases). The CDR3 runs 13 residues. The V gene lost 3 bases and the J gene lost 2 bases, with 11 bases spanning the gap. CDR1 is SQVTM, CDR2 ANQGSEA, per germline. The CDR3 bases are TGCAGCGTTGAGGCACAGGGCACCTACGAGCAGTACTTC. The encoded protein is CSVEAQGTYEQYF.